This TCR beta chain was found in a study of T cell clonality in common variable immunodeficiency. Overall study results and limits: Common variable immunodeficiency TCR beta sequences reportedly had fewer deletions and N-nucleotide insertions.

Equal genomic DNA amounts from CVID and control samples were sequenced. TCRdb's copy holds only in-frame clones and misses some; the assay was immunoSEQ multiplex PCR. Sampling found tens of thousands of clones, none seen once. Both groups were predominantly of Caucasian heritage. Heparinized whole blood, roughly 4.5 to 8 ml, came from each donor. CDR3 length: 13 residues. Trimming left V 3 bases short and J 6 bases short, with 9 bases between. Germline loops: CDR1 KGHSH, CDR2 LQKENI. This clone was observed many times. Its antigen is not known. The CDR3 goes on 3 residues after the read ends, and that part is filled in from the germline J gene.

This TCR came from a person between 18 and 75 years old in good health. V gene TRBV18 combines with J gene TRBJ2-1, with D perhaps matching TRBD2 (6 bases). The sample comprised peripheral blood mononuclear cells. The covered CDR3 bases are TGTGCCAGCTCACCGACGGAGGGCAATGAG. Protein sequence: CASSPTEGNE. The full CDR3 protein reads CASSPTEGNEQFF.